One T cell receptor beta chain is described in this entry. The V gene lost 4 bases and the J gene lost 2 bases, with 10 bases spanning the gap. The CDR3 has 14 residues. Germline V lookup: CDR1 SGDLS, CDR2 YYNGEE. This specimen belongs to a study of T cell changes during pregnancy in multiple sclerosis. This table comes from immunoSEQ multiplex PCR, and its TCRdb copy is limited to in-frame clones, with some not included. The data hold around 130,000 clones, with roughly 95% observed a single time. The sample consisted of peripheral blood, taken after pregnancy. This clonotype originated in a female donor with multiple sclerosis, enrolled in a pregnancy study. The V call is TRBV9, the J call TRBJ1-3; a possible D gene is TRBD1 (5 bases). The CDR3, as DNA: TGTGCCAGCAGCAGAGAGGACACTGGAAACACCATATATTTT. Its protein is CASSREDTGNTIYF.